These T cell receptor beta chains were read from a single sample in a study of beta chain features in type 1 diabetes. The assay was immunoSEQ multiplex PCR, and TCRdb's table has in-frame clones only and misses some. This table has approximately 29,000 clones, 65% appearing once. Input material: Tregs from blood. Source of these receptors: a woman aged 25 to 39 with type 1 diabetes. The CDR3 runs from the conserved cysteine through the conserved F or W. Fields, in order: V gene, J gene, D gene, clone size, CDR3 protein, CDR3 DNA. A D gene is named only where the DNA matches it firmly. The size field is filled for only some rows; it gives once, few, many or a size class.

>TRBV28|TRBJ2-7|TRBD1|NA
CASRQTGGTYEQYF
TGTGCCAGCAGACAAACAGGGGGGACCTACGAGCAGTACTTC
>TRBV19|TRBJ2-1|NA|NA
CASSIAGLYNEQFF
TGTGCCAGTAGTATAGCGGGACTCTACAATGAGCAGTTCTTC
>TRBV5-4|TRBJ2-5|TRBD2|few
CASSWASGMETQYF
TGTGCCAGCAGCTGGGCTAGCGGGATGGAGACCCAGTACTTC
>TRBV7-3|TRBJ2-1|TRBD2|once
CASSSLAENEQFF
TGTGCCAGCAGCTCACTAGCGGAAAATGAGCAGTTCTTC
>TRBV6-6|TRBJ2-5|NA|NA
CASSCSALREETQYF
TGTGCCAGCAGTTGCTCTGCACTGAGGGAGGAGACCCAGTACTTC
>TRBV10-1|TRBJ2-2|NA|NA
CASSDGLPTGELFF
TGCGCCAGCAGTGACGGACTGCCCACCGGGGAGCTGTTTTTT
>TRBV9|TRBJ2-1|NA|NA
CASSVTPDSSYNEQFF
TGTGCCAGCAGCGTTACTCCCGATAGCTCCTACAATGAGCAGTTCTTC
>TRBV11-3|TRBJ1-2|NA|NA
CASSPQTVNYGYTF
TGTGCCAGCAGCCCCCAGACAGTTAACTATGGCTACACCTTC
>TRBV5-4|TRBJ2-2|TRBD1|NA
CASSETGTGPNTGELFF
TGTGCCAGCAGCGAGACCGGGACAGGGCCGAACACCGGGGAGCTGTTTTTT
>TRBV5-1|TRBJ1-1|NA|once
CASSLGNPGRGTEAFF
TGCGCCAGCAGCTTGGGGAATCCAGGAAGGGGGACTGAAGCTTTCTTT
>TRBV7-3|TRBJ2-1|NA|NA
CASSLTGGLGDNEQFF
TGTGCCAGCAGCTTAACTGGAGGGCTTGGGGACAATGAGCAGTTCTTC
>TRBV12-5|TRBJ1-1|TRBD1|NA
CASGPGQGANTEAFF
TGTGCTAGTGGTCCTGGACAGGGGGCGAACACTGAAGCTTTCTTT
>TRBV7-9|TRBJ1-5|TRBD1|NA
CASSFGTGSFASNQPQHF
TGTGCCAGCAGCTTTGGGACAGGGAGTTTCGCTTCTAATCAGCCCCAGCATTTT
>TRBV5-1|TRBJ2-1|NA|NA
CASSPGQYNEQFF
TGCGCCAGCAGCCCTGGACAGTACAATGAGCAGTTCTTC
>TRBV5-1|TRBJ2-7|TRBD2|NA
CASSLRLAGVRTYEQYF
TGCGCCAGCAGCTTGCGTCTAGCGGGAGTGAGGACCTACGAGCAGTACTTC
>TRBV28|TRBJ1-2|NA|NA
CASSLTVRVGGYTF
TGTGCCAGCAGTTTAACCGTCCGGGTGGGTGGCTACACCTTC
>TRBV15|TRBJ2-5|TRBD1|few
CATSRPGTGRETQYF
TGTGCCACCAGCAGACCTGGGACAGGACGAGAGACCCAGTACTTC
>TRBV4-1|TRBJ2-4|NA|NA
CASSQVIRTVQYF
TGCGCCAGCAGCCAAGTAATACGGACAGTTCAGTACTTC
>TRBV21-1|TRBJ2-3|NA|few
CASSKARVVAGDSGTDTQYF
TGTGCCAGCAGCAAAGCCCGCGTGGTAGCGGGAGATTCTGGCACAGATACGCAGTATTTT
>TRBV7-3|TRBJ2-1|NA|NA
CASSLRAGGYNEQFF
TGTGCCAGCAGCTTAAGGGCGGGCGGATACAATGAGCAGTTCTTC
>TRBV6-1|TRBJ2-7|TRBD1|NA
CASNSGTDYEQYF
TGTGCCAGCAATTCCGGGACAGACTACGAGCAGTACTTC
>TRBV10-3|TRBJ1-2|TRBD1|NA
CAISESQKLTGIYGYTF
TGTGCCATCAGTGAGTCCCAAAAGCTGACAGGGATCTATGGCTACACCTTC
>TRBV5-5|TRBJ1-1|NA|NA
CASSPRDTNTEAFF
TGTGCCAGCAGTCCCCGGGACACCAACACTGAAGCTTTCTTT
>TRBV10-1|TRBJ2-7|TRBD2|NA
CASSATSGFTEQYF
TGCGCCAGCAGTGCGACTAGCGGGTTTACCGAGCAGTACTTC
>TRBV11-2|TRBJ1-1|TRBD1|NA
CASSFSTGANTEAFF
TGTGCCAGCAGCTTTTCGACAGGGGCGAACACTGAAGCTTTCTTT
>TRBV19|TRBJ2-5|NA|NA
CASSGRVQETQYF
TGTGCCAGTAGCGGGAGAGTCCAAGAGACCCAGTACTTC
>TRBV7-3|TRBJ2-1|NA|NA
CASSPTPSHEQFF
TGTGCCAGCAGCCCGACCCCTAGTCATGAGCAGTTCTTC
>TRBV6-6|TRBJ1-5|NA|NA
CASSYSTAGQPQHF
TGTGCCAGCAGTTACTCGACAGCAGGTCAGCCCCAGCATTTT
>TRBV7-9|TRBJ2-3|NA|once
CASRSNPGLTSSDTQYF
TGTGCCAGCCGCTCAAACCCGGGACTGACGAGTTCAGATACGCAGTATTTT
>TRBV7-9|TRBJ2-5|TRBD1|NA
CASSKTGTETQYF
TGTGCCAGCAGTAAGACAGGGACAGAGACCCAGTACTTC
>TRBV4-2|TRBJ2-7|NA|NA
CASSQGGLTAYEQYF
TGTGCCAGCAGCCAAGGGGGACTTACTGCGTACGAGCAGTACTTC